This TCR beta chain was documented in a study of cytotoxic CD8 clonotypes in ibrutinib-treated CLL. About the study: Investigators collected response samples after a median 12 months of treatment, range 6 to 36. Study findings and constraints: Public clonotypes were seen rarely and were contracted or stable on treatment.

The table came from immunoSEQ multiplex PCR; TCRdb's copy has only in-frame clones and leaves some out. The repertoire holds about 76,000 clones, with over 65% as singletons. V lost 3 bases to trimming and J lost 0 bases; unmatched junction nucleotides: 5. CDR1 ENHRY and CDR2 SYGVKD come from the germline V gene. The length of the CDR3 is 17 residues. Remarks on this clone: Its antigen is as yet unknown.

Source: PBMCs, taken after 24 months of ibrutinib treatment. The sequence derives from a human donor with chronic lymphocytic leukemia. This rearrangement joins TRBV10-3 to TRBJ2-2; 9 nucleotides agree with TRBD2. The CDR3 DNA follows: TGTGCCATCAGTGATTTAGCGGGAGCCTCGAACACCGGGGAGCTGTTTTTT. Its translation: CAISDLAGASNTGELFF.